What follows are 22 T cell receptor beta chains derived from one specimen sequenced in a study of T cells in narcolepsy. Method: immunoSEQ multiplex PCR; TCRdb's copy keeps in-frame clones and lacks some. There are about 30,000 clones in the sample; over 80% occur only once, and around 0.85% lies in the top ten. The sequencing input was CD45RA- memory CD4+ T cells from PBMCs. The receptors were gathered from a human donor with narcolepsy.

The rearrangement links TRBV6-1 to TRBJ1-2, with 7 bases that match TRBD1. The germline V gene encodes CDR1 MNHNS and CDR2 SASEGT. V gave up 5 bases and J gave up 3 bases; unmatched junction bases: 3. The CDR3 is 13 amino acids. The CDR3 protein is CASSYTGDYGYTF. The CDR3 coding sequence is TGTGCCAGCAGTTATACAGGGGACTATGGCTACACCTTC.

The chain couples TRBV7-2 to TRBJ1-6; D remains ambiguous. Trimming pared 2 bases from V and 3 bases from J, leaving 8 bases between. From germline, CDR1 is SGHTA and CDR2 FQGNSA. The CDR3 has 15 amino acids. This chain's CDR3 is CASSLYSSYNSPLHF. As DNA, the CDR3 is TGTGCCAGCAGCTTATATTCCAGCTATAATTCACCCCTCCACTTT.

The chain links TRBV5-1 to TRBJ1-2; weak D call: TRBD1 (5 bases). The length of the CDR3 is 14 residues. Trimming cost V 8 bases and J 4 bases, with 18 bases left between them. CDR1 and CDR2 (germline): SGHRS, YFSETQ. DNA of the CDR3: TGCGCCAGTCACCGGGACCTCGGGGGCTATGGCTACACCTTC. Translating it yields CASHRDLGGYGYTF.

V and J are TRBV6-1 and TRBJ2-7; 9 nucleotides align to TRBD1. This CDR3 region has 15 residues. With V trimmed by 5 bases and J by 4 bases, 9 bases remained unmatched. Germline V lookup: CDR1 MNHNS, CDR2 SASEGT. CDR3 amino acids: CASSPIWDRAYEQYF. For the CDR3, the DNA is TGTGCCAGCAGTCCTATCTGGGACAGGGCGTACGAGCAGTACTTC.

The genes are TRBV7-9 and TRBJ1-1, with D possibly matching TRBD1 (6 bases). The CDR3 spans 14 residues. Between the trimmed V and J ends, which lost 11 bases and 3 bases, there was a span of 19 bases. Per germline, CDR1 SEHNR and CDR2 FQNEAQ (reference sequence). The CDR3: CAPGEKGKDTEAFF. The CDR3 nucleotides are TGTGCCCCAGGGGAGAAGGGTAAGGACACTGAAGCTTTCTTT. Full variable domain (remainder filled in from reference TRBV7-9 and TRBJ1-1): DTGVSQNPRHKITKRGQNVTFRCDPISEHNRLYWYRQTLGQGPEFLTYFQNEAQLEKSRLLSDRFSAERPKGSFSTLEIQRTEQGDSAMYLCAPGEKGKDTEAFFGQGTRLTVV.

The rearrangement uses TRBV11-2 and TRBJ2-1; 11 bases fit TRBD2. The V segment lost 1 base and the J segment 2 bases; nucleotides outside the gene matches: 4. This CDR3 contains 17 residues. The germline CDR1 and CDR2 sequences are SGHAT and FQNNGV. DNA for the CDR3: TGTGCCAGCAGCTTAGTGGTTAGCGGGGGGGCCTACAATGAGCAGTTCTTC. It yields the protein CASSLVVSGGAYNEQFF. The full variable domain, rest sourced from reference TRBV11-2 and TRBJ2-1, is EAGVAQSPRYKIIEKRQSVAFWCNPISGHATLYWYQQILGQGPKLLIQFQNNGVVDDSQLPKDRFSAERLKGVDSTLKIQPAKLEDSAVYLCASSLVVSGGAYNEQFFGPGTRLTVL.

CDR3 DNA sequence: TGCGCCAGCAGCGTCCGGGATTCAGAAGCTTTCTTT. Amino acid sequence: CASSVRDSEAFF. V usage is TRBV5-1 and J usage is TRBJ1-1, with unresolved D. The CDR3 runs to 12 residues. The V gene's germline CDR1 is SGHRS and CDR2 YFSETQ. V lost 4 bases and J 8 bases, leaving 12 bases between the germline ends. The full variable domain, with the rest looked up from reference TRBV5-1 and TRBJ1-1, is KAGVTQTPRYLIKTRGQQVTLSCSPISGHRSVSWYQQTPGQGLQFLFEYFSETQRNKGNFPGRFSGRQFSNSRSEMNVSTLELGDSALYLCASSVRDSEAFFGQGTRLTVV.

The V gene is TRBV28, the J gene TRBJ1-2; the D is unclear. The germline gives CDR1 MDHEN, CDR2 SYDVKM. V lost 7 bases, J lost 0 bases, and 6 bases lay in between. The CDR3 extends over 12 amino acids. The CDR3 loop reads CASTTPNYGYTF. The CDR3 nucleotides read TGTGCCAGCACCACACCTAACTATGGCTACACCTTC.

This clone was recorded only once. The chain couples TRBV7-8 to TRBJ1-4; TRBD1 is a possible D gene (6 bases). This CDR3 has 14 residues. CDR1 SGHVS and CDR2 FQNEAQ come from the germline V gene. The ends were cut back, 0 bases at V and 6 bases at J, with 8 bases in the middle. The CDR3 sequence: CASSLAGADEKLFF. The CDR3 nucleotides read TGTGCCAGCAGCTTAGCGGGGGCGGATGAAAAACTGTTTTTT.

In this sample, this clone turned up a few times. The chain joins TRBV10-3 to TRBJ2-7; 11 positions match TRBD1. The CDR3 runs 16 residues. The J segment lost 7 bases and the V segment lost 7 bases, leaving 15 bases of the junction unmatched. Looked up from germline, CDR1 is ENHRY and CDR2 is SYGVKD. The CDR3: CAINLSGTGGPGEQYF. As DNA, the CDR3 is TGTGCCATCAACCTGTCGGGGACAGGGGGGCCTGGAGAGCAGTACTTC.

This chain uses TRBV14 with TRBJ2-7; D uncertain. V was shortened by 0 bases and J by 0 bases, with 9 bases between the two germline ends. The CDR3 extends over 15 amino acids. CDR1 and CDR2 (germline): SGHDN, FVKESK. CDR3 nucleotides: TGTGCCAGCAGCCAAGATCCCAGTAGCTCCTACGAGCAGTACTTC. Translated, it gives CASSQDPSSSYEQYF.

Comment on this clone: The sample contains more than one DNA sequence encoding this CDR3. The chain couples TRBV5-4 to TRBJ2-4; 9 positions agree with TRBD1. V shed 4 bases and J 4 bases; nucleotides not matched to a gene: 6. Germline lookup yields CDR1 SGHNT and CDR2 YYREEE (reference sequence). CDR3 length: 15 residues. The CDR3 sequence is CASSPPGQGKNIQYF. In nucleotides, the CDR3 is TGTGCCAGCAGCCCTCCGGGACAGGGTAAAAACATTCAGTACTTC.

The rearrangement links TRBV7-9 to TRBJ1-3, with TRBD1 as a possible D gene (6 bases). Germline loops: CDR1 SEHNR, CDR2 FQNEAQ (reference sequence). The CDR3 runs 13 residues. Trimming removed 3 bases from V and 4 bases from J, with 7 bases in between. The CDR3 here is CASSFTGGNTIYF. The CDR3 DNA reads TGTGCCAGCAGCTTCACAGGGGGAAACACCATATATTTT.

The rearrangement links TRBV10-3 to TRBJ2-3, with 8 bases identical to TRBD2. The CDR3 extends over 14 amino acids. With 3 bases clipped from V and 5 bases from J, the junction kept 4 bases outside the gene matches. Germline V gives CDR1 ENHRY, CDR2 SYGVKD. CDR3 nucleotides: TGTGCCATCAGTGATCCGGGACTAGGAGATACGCAGTATTTT. It specifies CAISDPGLGDTQYF.

This chain links TRBV14 with TRBJ2-3, with D unclear. The germline V gene has CDR1 SGHDN and CDR2 FVKESK. The CDR3 sequence is 15 residues long. Trimming pared 0 bases from V and 6 bases from J, leaving 13 bases between. The CDR3 reads CASSQERTREDTQYF. The CDR3, as DNA: TGTGCCAGCAGCCAAGAACGGACCCGAGAGGATACGCAGTATTTT.

This clone was detected only a few times. V usage is TRBV27 and J usage is TRBJ2-5; D not certain. The CDR3 is 16 amino acids. V was clipped by 1 base and J by 1 base, with 13 bases between them. Germline V lookup: CDR1 MNHEY, CDR2 SMNVEV (reference sequence). The CDR3 loop reads CASSLYPTQSQETQYF. The CDR3 nucleotides are TGTGCCAGCAGTTTATACCCCACACAGTCCCAAGAGACCCAGTACTTC.

This clone has just one count. The chain uses TRBV4-1 and TRBJ2-1; 8 positions agree with TRBD2. The CDR3 spans 17 residues. The V gene end was trimmed by 0 bases and the J gene end by 0 bases; junction bases not matched to a gene: 4. CDR1 MGHRA and CDR2 YSYEKL come from the germline V gene. In nucleotides, the CDR3 is TGCGCCAGCAGCCAAGATCAGCGGGGGCACTCCTACAATGAGCAGTTCTTC. This encodes CASSQDQRGHSYNEQFF.

The chain joins TRBV6-1 to TRBJ1-6; 9 bases match TRBD1. CDR1 is MNHNS, CDR2 SASEGT, per germline. J lost 14 bases, V lost 5 bases, and 13 bases had no gene match. CDR3 size: 15 residues. This CDR3 is CASSLDRGRVTTLHF. The CDR3 nucleotides are TGTGCCAGCAGTCTGGACAGGGGAAGGGTAACGACCCTCCACTTT.

A few counts support this clone. This chain links TRBV18 with TRBJ2-1; D assignment may be TRBD1 or TRBD2 (5 bases each). V was trimmed by 0 bases and J by 8 bases, leaving 14 bases between them. The CDR3 covers 15 residues. CDR1 and CDR2 from the germline V gene are KGHSH and LQKENI. The CDR3 DNA sequence: TGTGCCAGCTCACCACCGGATTCGAGAGGGGATGAGCAGTTCTTC. Translation: CASSPPDSRGDEQFF.

As regards this clone: This CDR3 is also generated by other DNA sequences in the sample. V usage is TRBV7-9 and J usage is TRBJ1-1; D call uncertain. The V end was cut by 0 bases, the J end by 1 base, with 6 bases between. The CDR3 consists of 14 residues. Germline V lookup: CDR1 SEHNR, CDR2 FQNEAQ (reference sequence). In nucleotides, the CDR3 is TGTGCCAGCAGCTTAGCCGCCAGGAACACTGAAGCTTTCTTT. Its translation: CASSLAARNTEAFF.

V and J are TRBV14 and TRBJ1-1; tentative D call: TRBD1 (5 bases). This CDR3 contains 12 residues. Germline CDR1 and CDR2: SGHDN and FVKESK. V was trimmed by 3 bases and J by 8 bases, leaving 10 bases between them. The CDR3 region is CASSQSRQEAFF. In DNA form, the CDR3 reads TGTGCCAGCAGCCAGTCCAGACAGGAAGCTTTCTTT.

For the CDR3, the DNA is TGTGCCAGCAGCTTTCGACAAACTTCGTTGAATACGCAGTATTTT. This translates into CASSFRQTSLNTQYF. The chain joins TRBV13 to TRBJ2-3; no definite D call. The CDR3 has 15 residues. CDR1 is PRHDT, CDR2 FYEKMQ, per germline (reference sequence). Trimming cost V 3 bases and J 7 bases, with 17 bases left between them.